This T cell receptor beta chain was profiled in a study of blood T cell repertoires in COVID-19. Assay used: immunoSEQ multiplex PCR; TCRdb lists only in-frame clones, some missing. This table holds 50,000 or so clones, approximately 90% found once. CDR1 and CDR2 from the germline V gene are MNHNS and SASEGT. This CDR3 comprises 14 residues. V lost 3 bases to trimming and J lost 6 bases, with 12 bases between them. The receptor's source is a woman older than 75 with acute or convalescent COVID-19. Sequencing was done on a sample of peripheral blood. V is TRBV6-1 and J is TRBJ1-5, with a weak D call TRBD1 (6 bases). The CDR3, as DNA: TGTGCCAGCAGTGACCGACAGGATTCTCAGCCCCAGCATTTT. Its protein product is CASSDRQDSQPQHF.